The sequence of this T cell receptor (beta chain) was determined in a study of T cells in Graves' hyperthyroidism and ophthalmopathy. This clonotype occurred many times. Amplification targeted TCR beta CDR3 regions from RNA transcripts. A first-round RT-PCR of the TCR CDR3 used the HTBI primer set. In TCRdb, the multiplex PCR reads were re-called with MiXCR into one record per CDR3 protein. The table records 300,000 to 400,000 distinct CDR3 sequences, approximately 13% of them present only once. CDR1 and CDR2 from the germline V gene are DFQATT and SNEGSKA (reference sequence). Losses at the gene ends were 3 bases for V and 4 bases for J; bases not matched to a gene: 6. The CDR3 covers 14 residues.

The clonotype originates from a woman aged 55-75 years with Graves' hyperthyroidism. Sequenced: blood. V gene TRBV20-1 combines with J gene TRBJ2-1; 7 bases agree with TRBD2. CDR3 sequence: CSARWTRRYNEQFF. As DNA, the CDR3 is TGCAGTGCTAGGTGGACTAGGAGATACAATGAGCAGTTCTTC.